A selection of T cell receptor beta chains follows, all from one sample in a study of immune cell composition in non-small cell lung cancer. TCRdb keeps only in-frame clones here, not all; method: immunoSEQ multiplex PCR. Here the sample spans 6,400 or so clones, about 77% being singletons. The sequencing sample was made of lung tumor tissue. The receptors here all came from a human donor with non-small cell lung cancer. Each CDR3 is given with its conserved first and last residue. The D gene is left open where the match is weak. The listing skips clone size in some rows; elsewhere it reads once, few, many or a size class.

hyperexpanded	NA	TRBV27	15	TRBJ1-2	CASGPKAGSPYGYTF	TGTGCCAGCGGTCCTAAGGCAGGCTCTCCCTATGGCTACACCTTC
NA	TRBD1	TRBV5-5	16	TRBJ1-1	CASSQGGTGMNTEAFF	TGTGCCAGCAGCCAGGGGGGTACAGGGATGAACACTGAAGCTTTCTTT
NA	NA	TRBV5-6	19	TRBJ2-6	CASSLSRQIVVSGANVLTF	TGTGCCAGCAGCTTGTCGCGGCAGATAGTTGTCTCTGGGGCCAACGTCCTGACTTTC
once	TRBD1	TRBV5-4	15	TRBJ2-2	CASSSRTGDTGELFF	TGTGCCAGCAGCTCACGGACAGGGGACACCGGGGAGCTGTTTTTT
NA	NA	TRBV7-2	15	TRBJ2-7	CASSWSGGRGYEQYF	TGTGCCAGCAGCTGGTCGGGGGGCAGGGGCTACGAGCAGTACTTC
NA	TRBD1	TRBV9	15	TRBJ1-2	CASSGGQGLNYGYTF	TGTGCCAGCAGCGGCGGACAGGGACTTAACTATGGCTACACCTTC
NA	TRBD2	TRBV28	16	TRBJ2-1	CASSLQLAGGNNEQFF	TGTGCCAGCAGTTTACAACTAGCGGGAGGGAACAATGAGCAGTTCTTC
NA	NA	TRBV7-9	15	TRBJ2-1	CASSFRGALSNEQFF	TGTGCCAGCAGCTTCCGGGGGGCCCTAAGTAATGAGCAGTTCTTC
NA	NA	TRBV5-4	13	TRBJ2-7	CASSLWRMNEQYF	TGTGCCAGCAGCTTGTGGAGGATGAACGAGCAGTACTTC
NA	NA	TRBV4-1	12	TRBJ1-3	CASSPGGDTIYF	TGCGCCAGCAGCCCAGGAGGGGACACCATATATTTT
NA	NA	TRBV6-1	13	TRBJ1-5	CASRNTLPQPQHF	TGTGCCAGCAGGAACACCCTCCCTCAGCCCCAGCATTTT
NA	NA	TRBV5-6	17	TRBJ2-7	CASSSGVWGRRNHEQYF	TGTGCCAGCAGCTCGGGGGTTTGGGGACGGAGGAACCACGAGCAGTACTTC
NA	NA	TRBV7-8	18	TRBJ2-7	CASSLVLTASTFFYEQYF	TGTGCCAGCAGCTTAGTTCTTACGGCTAGCACTTTTTTCTACGAGCAGTACTTC
NA	TRBD2	TRBV7-2	12	TRBJ2-3	CASSPGGVTQYF	TGTGCCAGCAGCCCCGGGGGGGTTACGCAGTATTTT
NA	NA	TRBV12-5	16	TRBJ1-3	CASGPTRGGTGNTIYF	TGTGCTAGTGGTCCCACCCGGGGAGGGACTGGAAACACCATATATTTT
NA	TRBD1	TRBV10-2	21	TRBJ2-4	CASSGSRAAGGGLLAKNIQYF	TGCGCCAGCAGTGGGAGCCGGGCGGCAGGGGGCGGCCTACTAGCCAAAAACATTCAGTACTTC
NA	TRBD1	TRBV28	15	TRBJ2-7	CASSPSTGASGEQYF	TGTGCCAGCAGCCCCTCGACAGGGGCGTCGGGCGAGCAGTACTTC
NA	TRBD2	TRBV10-3	14	TRBJ2-1	CAISTLAGINEQFF	TGTGCCATCAGTACGCTAGCGGGAATCAATGAGCAGTTCTTC
once	NA	TRBV20-1	10	TRBJ2-1	CSASSVEQFF	TGCAGTGCTAGTTCTGTGGAGCAGTTCTTC
NA	NA	TRBV29-1	11	TRBJ2-3	CSVATGDTQYF	TGCAGCGTGGCAACGGGAGATACGCAGTATTTT
NA	TRBD2	TRBV27	16	TRBJ2-1	CASILMHAGGQNEQFF	TGTGCCAGCATTCTGATGCATGCGGGGGGGCAAAATGAGCAGTTCTTC
NA	TRBD1	TRBV5-6	15	TRBJ2-7	CASSPRTGGPYEQYF	TGTGCCAGCAGCCCCAGGACAGGGGGCCCCTACGAGCAGTACTTC
once	NA	TRBV19	15	TRBJ2-7	CASRPSRAVENEQYF	TGTGCCAGTAGACCCTCCAGGGCAGTAGAGAACGAGCAGTACTTC
NA	NA	TRBV27	15	TRBJ2-2	CASSNPGHNTGELFF	TGTGCCAGCAGTAACCCGGGACATAACACCGGGGAGCTGTTTTTT
once	NA	TRBV7-9	13	TRBJ1-3	CASVLGGGNTIYF	TGTGCCAGCGTATTAGGCGGCGGAAACACCATATATTTT
NA	NA	TRBV7-3	16	TRBJ2-3	CASSLIGGGATDTQYF	TGTGCCAGCAGCCTTATAGGTGGGGGGGCGACAGATACGCAGTATTTT
NA	TRBD2	TRBV7-3	16	TRBJ2-3	CASSLNSGGFTDTQYF	TGTGCCAGCAGCTTAAATAGCGGGGGGTTCACAGATACGCAGTATTTT
NA	TRBD2	TRBV27	18	TRBJ2-3	CASSLSRLAVTRGDTQYF	TGTGCCAGCAGCCTCTCCCGACTAGCGGTCACCCGTGGAGATACGCAGTATTTT
once	NA	TRBV4-1	12	TRBJ2-7	CASSHTGPEQYF	TGCGCCAGCAGCCATACAGGGCCCGAGCAGTACTTC
NA	NA	TRBV7-3	15	TRBJ2-1	CASSLGSYPYNEQFF	TGTGCCAGCAGCTTAGGTAGTTACCCCTACAATGAGCAGTTCTTC
NA	TRBD2	TRBV7-8	15	TRBJ2-5	CASSFRPSGSQSQYF	TGTGCCAGCAGCTTCCGGCCTAGCGGGAGTCAGAGCCAGTACTTC
NA	TRBD2	TRBV29-1	15	TRBJ2-5	CSVEDYRTGGETQYF	TGCAGCGTTGAAGATTACAGGACGGGAGGGGAGACCCAGTACTTC
NA	TRBD2	TRBV2	16	TRBJ2-1	CASSEGLAEGRNEQFF	TGTGCCAGCAGTGAGGGACTAGCGGAGGGGAGGAATGAGCAGTTCTTC
NA	NA	TRBV27	16	TRBJ1-1	CASSPTSRGFNTEAFF	TGTGCCAGCAGTCCCACTTCACGGGGATTCAACACTGAAGCTTTCTTT
NA	TRBD1	TRBV4-2	15	TRBJ1-5	CASSPGTGFNQPQHF	TGTGCCAGCAGCCCCGGGACAGGGTTCAATCAGCCCCAGCATTTT
NA	NA	TRBV9	15	TRBJ2-3	CASSADSNFADTQYF	TGTGCCAGCAGCGCGGACAGTAATTTCGCAGATACGCAGTATTTT
NA	NA	TRBV5-1	14	TRBJ1-2	CASSSDPGDYGYTF	TGCGCCAGCAGCTCGGACCCCGGGGACTATGGCTACACCTTC
once	TRBD1	TRBV28	13	TRBJ2-5	CASSLGTGRDVNF	TGTGCCAGCAGTCTCGGGACAGGGCGTGATGTTAACTTC
NA	TRBD1	TRBV4-3	18	TRBJ1-4	CASSPVRDSLATNEKLFF	TGCGCCAGCAGCCCAGTAAGGGACAGCCTTGCAACTAATGAAAAACTGTTTTTT
NA	NA	TRBV7-2	18	TRBJ1-5	CASSLFGFRDSRNQPQHF	TGTGCCAGCAGCTTATTCGGTTTCCGAGACAGCAGGAATCAGCCCCAGCATTTT
few	TRBD1	TRBV2	13	TRBJ2-5	CASSDRVLKTQYF	TGTGCCAGCAGCGACAGGGTCTTGAAGACCCAGTACTTC
NA	NA	TRBV13	14	TRBJ2-7	CASSLRGPRSEQYF	TGTGCCAGCAGCCTCCGGGGTCCCCGTAGCGAGCAGTACTTC
once	TRBD2	TRBV5-4	17	TRBJ2-5	CASSYGASGRDQETQYF	TGTGCCAGCAGCTATGGGGCTAGCGGGAGGGATCAAGAGACCCAGTACTTC
medium-sized	NA	TRBV6-5	15	TRBJ1-1	CASSYSIGGSTEAFF	TGTGCCAGCAGTTACTCGATCGGAGGGAGCACTGAAGCTTTCTTT
few	TRBD2	TRBV5-8	14	TRBJ2-1	CASSIGTSWLEQFF	TGTGCCAGCAGCATTGGGACTAGCTGGCTTGAGCAGTTCTTC
NA	NA	TRBV7-2	16	TRBJ2-2	CASSLGFVRYTGELFF	TGTGCCAGCAGCTTAGGGTTCGTCAGATACACCGGGGAGCTGTTTTTT
NA	NA	TRBV7-2	14	TRBJ1-2	CASSSRATNYGYTF	TGTGCCAGCAGCTCCAGGGCGACTAACTATGGCTACACCTTC
NA	NA	TRBV6-4	16	TRBJ2-1	CASSDGQDSSYNEQFF	TGTGCCAGCAGTGATGGTCAGGACAGCTCCTACAATGAGCAGTTCTTC
NA	NA	TRBV7-9	15	TRBJ2-1	CASSLAGGPLNEQFF	TGTGCCAGCAGCTTAGCGGGGGGGCCGTTGAATGAGCAGTTCTTC
NA	NA	TRBV2	13	TRBJ1-1	CASSEGGVTEAFF	TGTGCCAGCAGTGAGGGAGGGGTCACTGAAGCTTTCTTT
few	NA	TRBV6-5	12	TRBJ1-1	CASSPRDTEAFF	TGTGCCAGCAGCCCCCGAGACACTGAAGCTTTCTTT
NA	TRBD2	TRBV14	14	TRBJ2-7	CASRRTSDSYEQYF	TGTGCCAGCCGCCGGACTAGCGACTCCTACGAGCAGTACTTC
NA	TRBD1	TRBV6-1	14	TRBJ1-2	CASFTGGAGYGYTF	TGTGCCAGCTTTACAGGGGGCGCAGGCTATGGCTACACCTTC
NA	TRBD2	TRBV27	18	TRBJ2-7	CASSLRGGSKAGAYEQYF	TGTGCCAGCAGTTTAAGGGGGGGGAGTAAAGCGGGAGCCTACGAGCAGTACTTC
NA	TRBD1	TRBV10-1	15	TRBJ2-3	CASSLGQGSTDTQYF	TGCGCCAGCAGCCTCGGACAGGGGAGCACAGATACGCAGTATTTT
few	TRBD2	TRBV13	14	TRBJ2-1	CASSKPGLATEQFF	TGTGCCAGCAGCAAACCGGGACTAGCAACGGAGCAGTTCTTC
NA	TRBD1	TRBV15	17	TRBJ2-2	CATSRVAGTGGTGELFF	TGTGCCACCAGCAGAGTTGCCGGGACAGGGGGCACCGGGGAGCTGTTTTTT
NA	NA	TRBV5-4	15	TRBJ1-2	CASSLGPAAGYGYTF	TGTGCCAGCAGCTTGGGCCCCGCGGCTGGCTATGGCTACACCTTC
NA	NA	TRBV18	15	TRBJ1-3	CASSPSSLSGNTIYF	TGTGCCAGCTCACCTAGCAGTCTCTCTGGAAACACCATATATTTT
NA	NA	TRBV7-8	14	TRBJ1-1	CASSPRVQNTEAFF	TGTGCCAGCAGCCCCCGGGTACAGAACACTGAAGCTTTCTTT